This T cell receptor beta chain was recorded in a study of blood T cell repertoires in COVID-19. In the study overall: Acute and convalescent COVID-19 samples came from the United States, Italy and Spain. PBMCs, B-cell-depleted T cells, or T cells were the source of the cDNA or gDNA that made up the material.

The germline gives CDR1 LNHDA, CDR2 SQIVND (reference sequence). Trimming took off 5 bases at V and 9 bases at J, with 10 bases between the two ends. CDR3 length: 11 residues. In the original analysis: Amplifying reference gene primers gave estimates of nucleated cell counts. Sequenced by immunoSEQ multiplex PCR; TCRdb stores in-frame clones only, minus some. V, J and clone size are taken as reported in that table, and D and trimming were inferred from the DNA itself. Among 100,000 to 150,000 clones listed, 70% to 85% were seen once. The sequence was collected from a human donor with acute or convalescent COVID-19. The donor label of this sample is uncertain. The material sequenced was peripheral blood. The V and J genes are TRBV19 and TRBJ1-2; no reliable D call. Written as DNA, the CDR3 is TGTGCCAGTAGTCTCCGGGAGAGCTACACCTTC. Its protein product is CASSLRESYTF.